In its sample, the clone carrying this T cell receptor beta chain was seen a few times. Everyone who donated was a Caucasian adult who lived in Nashville, Tennessee. The sample originates from a study of shared clonotypes between healthy human individuals. Measured with immunoSEQ multiplex PCR; TCRdb has only the in-frame clones, and not every one. The data contain roughly 1,100,000 clones, roughly 80% of them singletons. The CDR3 loop spans 12 amino acids. The germline V gene has CDR1 SNHLY and CDR2 FYNNEI. Trimming left V 5 bases short and J 7 bases short, with 9 bases between. V gene TRBV2 combines with J gene TRBJ2-1; possible D gene TRBD2, 6 bases. The receptor's source is a man aged 18 to 35 in good health. The sample consisted of memory CD4+ T cells sorted from blood. The sample's subset: CD45RA-negative fraction. CDR3 in amino acids: CASSLSGNEQFF. Written as DNA, the CDR3 is TGTGCCAGCAGTTTGAGCGGGAATGAGCAGTTCTTC.